This T cell receptor beta chain came from a study of cytomegalovirus exposure and HLA in healthy donors. Across the study: Among the roughly 370 genotyped donors, 81% were placed in the Caucasian-associated ancestry cluster. Study-wide points: Prior analysis indicated that the majority of TCR beta V segments exhibited productivity approximately 90% or approximately 30% of the time. Sequencing depth roughly uniform across donors was assumed in presence/absence analyses. Solely CMV serostatus was available to characterize immune exposure.

The PCR contained 60 Vbeta and 13 Jbeta primers. Sequenced by immunoSEQ multiplex PCR; TCRdb stores in-frame clones only, minus some. This sample's table has 50,000 to 55,000 clones. V shed 7 bases and J 5 bases; nucleotides not matched to a gene: 4. The CDR3 sequence is 11 residues long. Germline assignment: CDR1 DFQATT and CDR2 SNEGSKA (reference sequence). As to this clone: As yet, its antigen is unknown.

Sequencing was performed on PBMCs. This sequence was found in a woman in her sixties in good health and CMV-seropositive. V usage is TRBV20-1 and J usage is TRBJ2-5, with 7 bases lining up with TRBD2. The CDR3 region has the DNA TGCAGTGTTACAGCGGGGGAGACCCAGTACTTC. It codes for CSVTAGETQYF.